Listed below are T cell receptor beta chains from one sample, sequenced in a study of blood T cell repertoires in COVID-19. Only in-frame clones appear in the TCRdb table, and some are missing; sequencing was by immunoSEQ multiplex PCR. The sample carries hundreds of thousands of clones, 75% to 90% recorded once. The specimen sequenced was peripheral blood. The receptors were gathered from a woman between 55 and 75 years old with active or convalescent COVID-19. Each CDR3 is given with its conserved first and last residue. Each record gives: clone size, J gene, D gene, V gene, CDR3 DNA, CDR3 protein. A D gene is named only where the DNA matches it firmly. Part of the rows lack a size; the others show once, few, many or a class for expanded clones.

- | TRBJ2-5 | - | TRBV20-1 | TGCAGTGCTAGTAGCGGCCGTAACCGGGACATTAAGACCCAGTACTTC | CSASSGRNRDIKTQYF
- | TRBJ1-3 | - | TRBV29-1 | TGCAGCGTTGTGCGGAGCTCTGGAAACACCATATATTTT | CSVVRSSGNTIYF
- | TRBJ2-5 | - | TRBV24-1 | TGTGCCACCAGTGATTATAGTTGGACAGCGCAAGAGACCCAGTACTTC | CATSDYSWTAQETQYF
- | TRBJ1-3 | - | TRBV7-9 | TGTGCCAGCAGCACTCAAAGTCCCTCTGGAAACACCATATATTTT | CASSTQSPSGNTIYF
- | TRBJ1-6 | - | TRBV11-2 | TGTGCCAGCAGCTTAGTCGGGGGGGCTCAATATAATTCACCCCTCCACTTT | CASSLVGGAQYNSPLHF
- | TRBJ2-1 | - | TRBV19 | TGTGCCAGTAGCCCCGGCGACACAAAGAATGAGCAGTTCTTC | CASSPGDTKNEQFF
- | TRBJ2-2 | TRBD2 | TRBV10-1 | TGCGCCAGCAGCAAGGCGGGGGTGAACACCGGGGAGCTGTTTTTT | CASSKAGVNTGELFF
once | TRBJ2-7 | TRBD1 | TRBV7-6 | TGTGCCAGCAGCTCCACCGGGACAGCCTACGAGCAGTACTTC | CASSSTGTAYEQYF
- | TRBJ2-1 | TRBD1 | TRBV2 | TGTGCCAGCAGCGGGGACAGGGGATCATACAATGAGCAGTTCTTC | CASSGDRGSYNEQFF
- | TRBJ1-4 | TRBD1 | TRBV7-2 | TGTGCCAGCAGCTTCGGGACAGAAAATGAAAAACTGTTTTTT | CASSFGTENEKLFF
- | TRBJ2-7 | TRBD1 | TRBV5-1 | TGCGCCAGCAGCTTGGCGACAGGGGTCTACGAGCAGTACTTC | CASSLATGVYEQYF
- | TRBJ2-3 | TRBD2 | TRBV6-6 | TGTGCCAGCAGTTACTCCGGGGGGGCCCCAGATACGCAGTATTTT | CASSYSGGAPDTQYF
- | TRBJ2-2 | TRBD2 | TRBV6-5 | TGTGCCAGCAGGGGAGCGGGACTAAACACCGGGGAGCTGTTTTTT | CASRGAGLNTGELFF
once | TRBJ1-2 | - | TRBV3-1/TRBV3-2 | TGTGCCAGCAGCCAAGTTTCCGGCACGTCGGGCTATGGCTACACCTTC | CASSQVSGTSGYGYTF
few | TRBJ2-7 | - | TRBV7-9 | TGTGCCAGCAGCTTAGGGCGGGGACGGCACGAGCAGTACTTC | CASSLGRGRHEQYF
- | TRBJ1-3 | - | TRBV7-6 | TGTGCCAGCAGCTTAATATCCCCCAGATCCGCCTCTGGAAACACCATATATTTT | CASSLISPRSASGNTIYF
- | TRBJ2-7 | TRBD2 | TRBV4-1 | TGCGCCAGCAGCCACTCTAGCGGGGGGGCCTTCGAGCAGTACTTC | CASSHSSGGAFEQYF
- | TRBJ2-3 | - | TRBV7-3 | TGTGCCAGCAGCGCCCTTGGAGGGGCCGGCACAGATACGCAGTATTTT | CASSALGGAGTDTQYF
- | TRBJ2-3 | - | TRBV3-1/TRBV3-2 | TGTGCCAGCAGCCAGGGACTCCAATTCACAGATACGCAGTATTTT | CASSQGLQFTDTQYF
- | TRBJ2-3 | TRBD2 | TRBV27 | TGTGCCAGCAGTACCTCAGCTGCAGCGGGGGGCCCCACAGATACGCAGTATTTT | CASSTSAAAGGPTDTQYF
- | TRBJ1-4 | - | TRBV9 | TGTGCCAGCAGCGTAGGTAGGGAGAGTCCGACTAATGAAAAACTGTTTTTT | CASSVGRESPTNEKLFF
few | TRBJ1-2 | - | TRBV7-2 | TGTGCCAGCAGCCAGGGGTCGGCGGATGGCTACACCTTC | CASSQGSADGYTF
- | TRBJ2-1 | - | TRBV11-3 | TGTGCCAGCAGCTTAGACGCGGGGATTTACAATGAGCAGTTCTTC | CASSLDAGIYNEQFF
- | TRBJ2-7 | TRBD2 | TRBV7-2 | TGTGCCAGCAGGGGGGGGATCTCCTACGAGCAGTACTTC | CASRGGISYEQYF
- | TRBJ2-2 | - | TRBV10-2 | TGCGCCAGCATCTCAGGGTCTGGGGAGCTGTTTTTT | CASISGSGELFF
many | TRBJ1-1 | - | TRBV29-1 | TGCAGCGTTGATGGACGCGGGCCTGAAGCTTTCTTT | CSVDGRGPEAFF
- | TRBJ1-2 | TRBD1 | TRBV5-1 | TGCGCCAGCAGCTTGGGGACAGGTTCTTATGGCTACACCTTC | CASSLGTGSYGYTF
- | TRBJ2-2 | TRBD2 | TRBV5-1 | TGCGCCAGCAACCCGACTAGCGGGGACACCGGGGAGCTGTTTTTT | CASNPTSGDTGELFF
- | TRBJ2-1 | TRBD2 | TRBV7-6 | TGTGCCAGCAGCTCAGAGCGGGGGGGCCGGTACAATGAGCAGTTCTTC | CASSSERGGRYNEQFF
- | TRBJ2-2 | - | TRBV7-8 | TGTGCCAGCAGCTCAAGGGGGAGACCAGCGAACACCGGGGAGCTGTTTTTT | CASSSRGRPANTGELFF
- | TRBJ2-7 | TRBD1 | TRBV15 | TGTGCCACCAAACGCTTGTGGAGGGACAGGGGACCCTACGAGCAGTACTTC | CATKRLWRDRGPYEQYF
- | TRBJ2-7 | TRBD1 | TRBV6-4 | TGTGCCAGCAGTGACTCGGTGACAGGGACCCCCTACGAGCAGTACTTC | CASSDSVTGTPYEQYF
- | TRBJ1-1 | - | TRBV7-6 | TGTGCCATACCACTAGGCACTGAAGCTTTCTTT | CAIPLGTEAFF
- | TRBJ2-1 | - | TRBV21-1 | TGTGCCAGCAGCAAAGGGGTTTTGGTGCTAGCGGGGGTCGATGAGCAGTTCTTC | CASSKGVLVLAGVDEQFF
- | TRBJ2-5 | - | TRBV5-8 | TGTGCCAGCAGCTCACAAGAGACCCAGTACTTC | CASSSQETQYF
once | TRBJ1-5 | - | TRBV4-2 | TGTGCCAGCAGCCAAGGGGGGGGGCTTGGCAATCAGCCCCAGCATTTT | CASSQGGGLGNQPQHF
- | TRBJ1-1 | - | TRBV19 | TGTGCCAGTAGTCAGTCCCTACCGGGGACTGAAGCTTTCTTT | CASSQSLPGTEAFF
- | TRBJ1-1 | - | TRBV6-5 | TGTGCCAGCAGACACCCGGGTTTGAACACTGAAGCTTTCTTT | CASRHPGLNTEAFF
- | TRBJ1-1 | - | TRBV5-1 | TGCGCCAGCAGCTTGGTTTGGGGGCGAGGGGAGAACACTGAAGCTTTCTTT | CASSLVWGRGENTEAFF
- | TRBJ2-5 | TRBD1 | TRBV4-2 | TGTGCCAGCAGTTCTAAAACAGGGGGAGGTGGGGAGACCCAGTACTTC | CASSSKTGGGGETQYF
- | TRBJ1-3 | TRBD1 | TRBV6-5 | TGTGCCAGCAGACCCGGGACAGCCTCTGGAAACACCATATATTTT | CASRPGTASGNTIYF
- | TRBJ1-5 | TRBD1 | TRBV6-5 | TGTGCCAGCAGCGAGAGTGGACAGGCCGTTCAGCCCCAGCATTTT | CASSESGQAVQPQHF
- | TRBJ1-6 | - | TRBV30 | TGTGCCTGGAGTGGGGAGATCTCACCCCTCCACTTT | CAWSGEISPLHF
- | TRBJ2-7 | - | TRBV7-8 | TGTGCCAGCAGCTTAGGTGGGGGCCGCCTGGAGCAGTACTTC | CASSLGGGRLEQYF
- | TRBJ1-1 | - | TRBV5-6 | TGTGCCAGCAGCTTGGGTCATTTGAACACTGAAGCTTTCTTT | CASSLGHLNTEAFF
- | TRBJ2-3 | - | TRBV30 | TGTGCCTGGAGTGGAGGGTTCTCAGATACGCAGTATTTT | CAWSGGFSDTQYF
- | TRBJ1-2 | - | TRBV2 | TGTGCCAGCATCCTGGCAGGCTTGGGTGGCTACACCTTC | CASILAGLGGYTF
- | TRBJ2-3 | - | TRBV12-5 | TGTGCTAGTGGTTTGGGACTACTTCTTTCCACAGATACGCAGTATTTT | CASGLGLLLSTDTQYF
- | TRBJ1-5 | - | TRBV19 | TGTGCCAGTAGTAGCCCATATACGGGGAGCAATCAGCCCCAGCATTTT | CASSSPYTGSNQPQHF
- | TRBJ1-1 | TRBD1 | TRBV5-1 | TGCGCCAGCAGCTGGGGACAGGGGCACCAGGGAACTGAAGCTTTCTTT | CASSWGQGHQGTEAFF
- | TRBJ2-7 | - | TRBV4-1 | TGCGCCAGCAGCCAGGCGATGGGAGTCTACGAGCAGTACTTC | CASSQAMGVYEQYF
- | TRBJ1-5 | - | TRBV11-2 | TGTGCCAGCAGCTTAACTAATCAGCCCCAGCATTTT | CASSLTNQPQHF
- | TRBJ1-2 | TRBD1 | TRBV7-3 | TGTGCCAGCAGCGCATTACAGGGGGCGCAAGGCTACACCTTC | CASSALQGAQGYTF
many | TRBJ2-7 | - | TRBV21-1 | TGTGCCAGCAGCAAAGAACTAGCGGGGCAGAGCTACGAGCAGTACTTC | CASSKELAGQSYEQYF